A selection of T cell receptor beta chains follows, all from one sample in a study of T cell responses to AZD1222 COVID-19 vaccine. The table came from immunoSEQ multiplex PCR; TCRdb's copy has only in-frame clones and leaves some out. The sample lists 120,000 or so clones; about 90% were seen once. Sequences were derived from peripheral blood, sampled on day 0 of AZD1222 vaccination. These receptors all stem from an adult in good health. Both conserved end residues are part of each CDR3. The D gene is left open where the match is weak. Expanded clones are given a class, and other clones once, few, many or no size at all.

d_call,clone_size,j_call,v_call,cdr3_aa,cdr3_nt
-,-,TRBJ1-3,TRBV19,CASSIRLYSGNTIYF,TGTGCCAGTAGTATAAGGCTCTACTCTGGAAACACCATATATTTT
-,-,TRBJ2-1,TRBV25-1,CASSGHAEQFF,TGTGCCAGCAGTGGGCATGCTGAGCAGTTCTTC
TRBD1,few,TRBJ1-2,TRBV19,CASSVSTGGQGYGYTF,TGTGCCAGTAGTGTCTCGACAGGGGGTCAAGGGTATGGCTACACCTTC
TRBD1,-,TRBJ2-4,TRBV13,CASGDRGNIQYF,TGTGCCAGCGGGGACAGGGGGAACATTCAGTACTTC
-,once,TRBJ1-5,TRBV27,CASSLWADRSGNQPQHF,TGTGCCAGCAGTTTATGGGCCGACAGGTCTGGCAATCAGCCCCAGCATTTT
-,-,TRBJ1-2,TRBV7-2,CASSYVGGYTF,TGTGCCAGCAGCTACGTGGGTGGCTACACCTTC
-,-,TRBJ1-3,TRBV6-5,CASSYSMENTIYF,TGTGCCAGCAGTTACTCGATGGAGAACACCATATATTTT
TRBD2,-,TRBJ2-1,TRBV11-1,CASSSTGTKTYNEQFF,TGTGCCAGCAGCTCGACCGGGACTAAAACATACAATGAGCAGTTCTTC
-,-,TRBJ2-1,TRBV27,CASSARPSWQYNEQFF,TGTGCCAGCTCGGCGAGGCCTAGCTGGCAATACAATGAGCAGTTCTTC
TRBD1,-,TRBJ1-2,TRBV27,CASRTGGQGYTF,TGTGCCAGCAGAACAGGGGGCCAAGGCTACACCTTC
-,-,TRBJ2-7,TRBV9,CASSGRLGRSYEQYF,TGTGCCAGCAGCGGAAGACTGGGTCGATCCTACGAGCAGTACTTC
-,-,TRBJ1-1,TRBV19,CASSIPGRVTEAFF,TGTGCCAGTAGTATACCGGGACGGGTCACTGAAGCTTTCTTT
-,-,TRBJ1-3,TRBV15,CATSREDRGNTIYF,TGTGCCACCAGCAGAGAGGACAGAGGAAACACCATATATTTT
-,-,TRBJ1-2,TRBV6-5,CASSYSGGGYTF,TGTGCCAGCAGTTACTCGGGGGGCGGCTACACCTTC
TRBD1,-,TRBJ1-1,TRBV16,CASSHPGTGGTEAFF,TGTGCCAGCAGCCACCCCGGGACAGGGGGAACTGAAGCTTTCTTT
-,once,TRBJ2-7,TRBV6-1,CASSEGRAYEQYF,TGTGCCAGCAGTGAAGGACGGGCCTACGAGCAGTACTTC